Presented here are 4 T cell receptor beta chains from one specimen sequenced in a study of HIV-infected patients and healthy controls (dated by TCRdb to about 2014). The library relied on 5' RACE. Sequenced on an Illumina MiSeq. Reverse transcription of approximately 500 ng RNA was performed with SuperScript III using primers directed against the alpha and beta constant regions. Separate alpha and beta chain libraries were generated by chain-specific third strand synthesis with multiplexing indices. Through fastp at Q25 and MiXCR, TCRdb rebuilt clones from the public reads, retaining in-frame beta chains. Each record represents a unique CDR3 protein, reported with the most common genes and DNA among its rows. The sample table contains about 9,600 distinct CDR3 sequences; only one count was recorded for roughly 7% of them. The ten largest clones take up under 40% of the sample. Whole blood was used without cell fractionation, so the repertoire reflected all unsorted peripheral T cells.

The material was blood, obtained before antiretroviral therapy. All receptors come from an adult with HIV infection.

As concerns this clonotype: This may come from a read error, since a much larger clone is one base off. The chain couples TRBV9 to TRBJ2-5; D remains ambiguous. The CDR3 length is 14 residues. Germline values: CDR1 SGDLS, CDR2 YYNGEE. CDR3 sequence: CASSVSRVTETQNF. The CDR3 DNA sequence: TGTGCCAGCAGCGTGAGTAGGGTTACAGAGACCCAGAACTTC. Complete variable domain (other parts from reference TRBV9 and TRBJ2-5): DSGVTQTPKHLITATGQRVTLRCSPRSGDLSVYWYQQSLDQGLQFLIQYYNGEERAKGNILERFSAQQFPDLHSELNLSSLELGDSALYFCASSVSRVTETQNFGPGTRLLVL.

This clonotype has a count of ten or more. The rearrangement joins TRBV6-6 to TRBJ2-5; a possible D gene is TRBD1 (6 bases). This CDR3 has 15 residues. The V gene's germline CDR1 is MNHNY and CDR2 SVGAGI (reference sequence). V was pared by 0 bases and J by 5 bases, with 13 bases between. CDR3: CASSYSQGPGETQYF. DNA for the CDR3: TGTGCCAGCAGTTACTCTCAGGGGCCTGGGGAGACCCAGTACTTC.

The chain carries TRBV10-3 and TRBJ2-5; either TRBD1 or TRBD2 may fit D (5 bases each). V lost 5 bases and J 1 base, leaving 14 bases between the germline ends. Germline V lookup: CDR1 ENHRY, CDR2 SYGVKD. This CDR3 contains 15 residues. The CDR3 loop is CAISSGQAAQETQYF. The CDR3 region has the DNA TGTGCCATCAGTAGCGGACAAGCGGCCCAAGAGACCCAGTACTTC.

This clonotype has just a few counts. CDR3 region: CASSLNYEQYF. DNA for the CDR3: TGTGCCAGCAGTTTAAACTACGAGCAGTACTTC. The rearrangement links TRBV12-3 or TRBV12-4 to TRBJ2-7; D remains ambiguous. The CDR3 is 11 residues long. Trimming cost V 2 bases and J 3 bases, with 2 bases left between them.